These 15 T cell receptor beta chains originate from one sample sequenced in a study of cytomegalovirus exposure and HLA in healthy donors. The PCR had 60 Vbeta and 13 Jbeta primers. Here immunoSEQ multiplex PCR was the method, and the copy in TCRdb shows in-frame clones only, minus some. The sample gives 220,000 or so clones, roughly four fifths of which show up once; less than 3.5% is in the top ten. What was sequenced was PBMCs. The receptor set was obtained from a woman aged 40 to 49 in good health and CMV-seronegative.

This clone has just one count. The rearrangement uses TRBV19 and TRBJ1-2; no reliable D call. Germline-derived CDR1 and CDR2 are LNHDA and SQIVND (reference sequence). The CDR3 contains 13 residues. Trimming stripped 10 bases from V and 4 bases from J, with 16 bases between. The CDR3 loop is CATSEERVYGYTF. Written as DNA, the CDR3 is TGTGCCACCTCCGAGGAACGGGTCTATGGCTACACCTTC.

This clone has just one count. The rearrangement links TRBV6-5 to TRBJ2-7; 9 bases fit TRBD2. V lost 7 bases and J lost 9; bases outside the gene matches: 16. The CDR3 runs 15 residues. Germline CDR1 reads MNHEY; CDR2 reads SVGAGI. CDR3: CASKTQELAGNVQYF. DNA of the CDR3: TGTGCCAGCAAAACCCAGGAGCTAGCGGGAAACGTGCAGTACTTC.

The rearrangement uses TRBV19 and TRBJ1-1, with 7 bases that match TRBD1. The V segment lost 5 bases and the J segment 4 bases; nucleotides outside the gene matches: 7. The length of the CDR3 is 14 residues. Germline V gives CDR1 LNHDA, CDR2 SQIVND (reference sequence). The CDR3 reads CASSVQGGGTEAFF. CDR3 DNA sequence: TGTGCCAGTAGTGTCCAGGGGGGCGGCACTGAAGCTTTCTTT.

The CDR3 protein is CASSLYISYGYTF. CDR3 in DNA: TGCGCCAGCAGCTTGTACATCTCGTATGGCTACACCTTC. This chain connects TRBV5-1 to TRBJ1-2, with no clear D. The germline gives CDR1 SGHRS, CDR2 YFSETQ. The CDR3 loop spans 13 amino acids. Trimming took off 1 base at V and 5 bases at J, with 9 bases between the two ends.

The J gene is TRBJ1-3, the V gene TRBV30, with D maybe TRBD1 (5 bases). Germline assignment: CDR1 GTSNPN and CDR2 SVGIG (reference sequence). The CDR3 consists of 17 residues. The germline V and J ends were trimmed by 0 bases and 0 bases, with 15 bases remaining between them. The CDR3 bases are TGTGCCTGGAGTGTTGCCCCGTCTACAGGCTCTGGAAACACCATATATTTT. It specifies CAWSVAPSTGSGNTIYF.

With respect to this clone: The sample contains more than one DNA sequence encoding this CDR3. Here the CDR3 DNA reads TGTGCCAGCAGCCTCACAGGTTATGAGCAGTACTTC. This sequence encodes CASSLTGYEQYF. The J gene is TRBJ2-7, the V gene TRBV7-2, with a tentative D call TRBD1 (5 bases). The CDR3 loop spans 12 amino acids. Trimming pared 5 bases from V and 7 bases from J, leaving 12 bases between. From germline, CDR1 is SGHTA and CDR2 FQGNSA.

This clone has a handful of counts. This same CDR3 is encoded by further DNA sequences in the sample. The chain links TRBV5-4 to TRBJ1-3, with 7 nucleotides matching TRBD1. CDR3 length: 16 amino acids. After removal of 3 bases from V and 2 bases from J, the junction contained 8 bases not matched to a gene. The germline gives CDR1 SGHNT, CDR2 YYREEE (reference sequence). The CDR3 nucleotides are TGTGCCAGCAGCTCTCGACCGACAGGGACTGGAAACACCATATATTTT. Protein: CASSSRPTGTGNTIYF.

This chain joins TRBV19 and TRBJ1-2; TRBD1 might be the D (6 bases). Germline CDR1 and CDR2: LNHDA and SQIVND (reference sequence). V lost 10 bases, J lost 4 bases, and 10 bases lay in between. The CDR3 spans 11 residues. This CDR3 is CATQGLYGYTF. The DNA of the CDR3 is TGTGCCACCCAGGGGCTCTATGGCTACACCTTC.

The V gene is TRBV18, the J gene TRBJ2-7; D perhaps matches TRBD2 (6 bases). Deletions cut 2 bases from V and 2 bases from J, with 19 bases between. This CDR3 contains 17 residues. Germline V CDR1 and CDR2: KGHSH, LQKENI. CDR3 nucleotide sequence: TGTGCCAGCTCACCAATCACTTCGGGGAGGAATGCCTACGAGCAGTACTTC. Protein: CASSPITSGRNAYEQYF.

The rearrangement joins TRBV28 to TRBJ1-5; TRBD1 aligns across 7 bases. The germline CDR1 and CDR2 sequences are MDHEN and SYDVKM. V lost 3 bases, J lost 3 bases, and 2 bases stayed unmatched. The CDR3 is 14 amino acids. The CDR3 DNA sequence: TGTGCCAGCAGTTTCACAGGGGACAATCAGCCCCAGCATTTT. It encodes CASSFTGDNQPQHF. Variable domain in full (rest from reference TRBV28 and TRBJ1-5): DVKVTQSSRYLVKRTGEKVFLECVQDMDHENMFWYRQDPGLGLRLIYFSYDVKMKEKGDIPEGYSVSREKKERFSLILESASTNQTSMYLCASSFTGDNQPQHFGDGTRLSIL.

The V gene is TRBV11-2, the J gene TRBJ1-2; 8 positions agree with TRBD1. The J segment lost 5 bases and the V segment lost 5 bases, leaving 10 bases of the junction unmatched. The CDR3 has 15 amino acids. Germline CDR1 is SGHAT and CDR2 is FQNNGV. CDR3 nucleotide sequence: TGTGCCAGCAGCCAGATAAAGGGACAGGAGTATGGCTACACCTTC. This gives the protein CASSQIKGQEYGYTF.

J is TRBJ2-3 and V is TRBV15, with TRBD2 matching over 7 bases. J gave up 2 bases and V 3 bases, and 17 bases lay outside the gene matches. CDR3 length: 19 residues. CDR1 and CDR2 from the germline V gene are LNHNV and YYDKDF (reference sequence). DNA for the CDR3: TGTGCCACCAGCAGTGGGGCGTCCTGGCGGGAGTACCTCACAGATACGCAGTATTTT. Amino acid sequence: CATSSGASWREYLTDTQYF. Full variable domain (rest looked up from reference TRBV15 and TRBJ2-3): DAMVIQNPRYQVTQFGKPVTLSCSQTLNHNVMYWYQQKSSQAPKLLFHYYDKDFNNEADTPDNFQSRRPNTSFCFLDIRSPGLGDTAMYLCATSSGASWREYLTDTQYFGPGTRLTVL.

CDR3 coding DNA: TGTGCCAGCAGTTTTGGAGTAGCGGGAGGCAGAGATACGCAGTATTTT. Translated, it gives CASSFGVAGGRDTQYF. The genes are TRBV27 and TRBJ2-3; 10 bases fit TRBD2. V gave up 3 bases and J gave up 5 bases; unmatched junction bases: 8. The V gene's germline CDR1 is MNHEY and CDR2 SMNVEV (reference sequence). This CDR3 spans 16 amino acids.

The rearrangement joins TRBV6-1 to TRBJ2-1; TRBD1 aligns across 7 bases. The CDR3 has 13 residues. The trim removed 8 bases at V and 2 bases at J, leaving 3 bases unmatched. Germline CDR1 MNHNS, CDR2 SASEGT. The CDR3 here is CASRDRAYNEQFF. CDR3 coding DNA: TGTGCCAGCCGGGACAGAGCCTACAATGAGCAGTTCTTC.

The chain carries TRBV7-2 and TRBJ1-1; D is perhaps TRBD1 (6 bases). Per the germline V gene, CDR1 is SGHTA and CDR2 is FQGNSA. With 5 bases removed from V and 1 base from J, the gap between germline ends came to 11 bases. The CDR3 loop spans 14 amino acids. The CDR3 loop is CASSPGTTNTEAFF. The CDR3, as DNA: TGTGCCAGCAGCCCCGGGACAACGAACACTGAAGCTTTCTTT.